This TCR beta chain comes out of a study of T-cell memory formation after mild COVID-19. Using its own MiXCR run on the 5' RACE reads, TCRdb lists one record per CDR3 protein. Among about 210,000 distinct CDR3 sequences, roughly 30% were seen once, and the ten largest hold around 10%. With 3 bases removed from V and 2 bases from J, the gap between germline ends came to 10 bases. This CDR3 contains 14 residues. Germline CDR1 LGHDT, CDR2 YNNKEL (reference sequence). This clonotype was recorded once. Sample: PBMCs or a T cell subset sorted from them (not recorded which). The chain couples TRBV3-1 to TRBJ1-2; no reliable D call. The receptor's source is an adult woman who had mild COVID-19 (a few samples of this study predate the infection). Cell type and time point are not known. CDR3 sequence reads: CASSQAAANYGYTF. In nucleotides, the CDR3 is TGTGCCAGCAGCCAGGCGGCAGCAAACTATGGCTACACCTTC. Full variable domain (rest looked up from reference TRBV3-1 and TRBJ1-2): DTAVSQTPKYLVTQMGNDKSIKCEQNLGHDTMYWYKQDSKKFLKIMFSYNNKELIINETVPNRFSPKSPDKAHLNLHINSLELGDSAVYFCASSQAAANYGYTFGSGTRLTVV.